A selection of T cell receptor beta chains follows, all from one sample in a study of blood T cell repertoires in COVID-19. Profiling relied on immunoSEQ multiplex PCR, and the TCRdb table lists in-frame clones only, not all of them. Of about 180,000 clones listed, nearly 80% are singletons. The sequencing sample was made of PBMCs or T cells enriched from blood (not recorded which). Receptor source: a man in his 60s who had been exposed to COVID-19. CDR3s include the opening cysteine and the closing phenylalanine or tryptophan. D genes are given only for firm matches. Clone size is not always given. Where it is, it says once, few, many or a class for expanded clones.

D gene: .
clone size: .
J gene: TRBJ1-4
V gene: TRBV5-4
CDR3 protein: CASSLSPNEKLFF
CDR3 DNA: TGTGCCAGCAGCCTCAGTCCTAATGAAAAACTGTTTTTT

D gene: .
clone size: .
J gene: TRBJ1-6
V gene: TRBV27
CDR3 protein: CASSLYPPDSSYNSPLHF
CDR3 DNA: TGTGCCAGCAGTTTATACCCCCCCGACAGCTCCTATAATTCACCCCTCCACTTT

D gene: .
clone size: few
J gene: TRBJ2-7
V gene: TRBV29-1
CDR3 protein: CSAADSIYEQYF
CDR3 DNA: TGCAGCGCCGCGGACAGTATCTACGAGCAGTACTTC

D gene: .
clone size: .
J gene: TRBJ1-2
V gene: TRBV29-1
CDR3 protein: CSVLVTTNYGYTF
CDR3 DNA: TGCAGCGTTCTTGTGACTACTAACTATGGCTACACCTTC

D gene: TRBD1
clone size: .
J gene: TRBJ2-3
V gene: TRBV6-5
CDR3 protein: CASSPTGYTQYF
CDR3 DNA: TGTGCCAGCAGCCCGACAGGGTATACGCAGTATTTT

D gene: TRBD2
clone size: few
J gene: TRBJ2-1
V gene: TRBV7-8
CDR3 protein: CASSPLAGGTLNEQFF
CDR3 DNA: TGTGCCAGCAGCCCCCTCGCGGGGGGTACACTCAATGAGCAGTTCTTC

D gene: TRBD2
clone size: .
J gene: TRBJ2-1
V gene: TRBV11-2
CDR3 protein: CASSRQGSGVYNEQFF
CDR3 DNA: TGTGCCAGCAGCCGTCAGGGTAGCGGGGTTTACAATGAGCAGTTCTTC

D gene: TRBD1
clone size: .
J gene: TRBJ1-2
V gene: TRBV24-1
CDR3 protein: CATSQTGAASYGYTF
CDR3 DNA: TGTGCCACCAGTCAAACAGGGGCGGCCTCCTATGGCTACACCTTC

D gene: TRBD2
clone size: .
J gene: TRBJ2-1
V gene: TRBV29-1
CDR3 protein: CSAVRGSSYNEQFF
CDR3 DNA: TGCAGCGCCGTGCGGGGGAGCTCCTACAATGAGCAGTTCTTC

D gene: TRBD2
clone size: once
J gene: TRBJ2-7
V gene: TRBV7-2
CDR3 protein: CASSLEGLASYEQYF
CDR3 DNA: TGTGCCAGCAGCTTAGAGGGACTAGCTTCCTACGAGCAGTACTTC

D gene: TRBD1
clone size: .
J gene: TRBJ2-1
V gene: TRBV6-5
CDR3 protein: CASTRQGGWEQFF
CDR3 DNA: TGTGCCAGCACAAGACAGGGTGGATGGGAGCAGTTCTTC

D gene: .
clone size: .
J gene: TRBJ2-7
V gene: TRBV30
CDR3 protein: CAWSGRRVEGEQYF
CDR3 DNA: TGTGCCTGGAGTGGGCGGCGGGTCGAGGGCGAGCAGTACTTC

D gene: TRBD2
clone size: once
J gene: TRBJ2-1
V gene: TRBV24-1
CDR3 protein: CATSVRGGPRNEQFF
CDR3 DNA: TGTGCCACCAGTGTTCGGGGAGGGCCGCGGAATGAGCAGTTCTTC

D gene: .
clone size: once
J gene: TRBJ1-4
V gene: TRBV7-8
CDR3 protein: CASSLGSQGTMKKLFF
CDR3 DNA: TGTGCCAGCAGCTTAGGTTCTCAGGGGACAATGAAAAAACTGTTTTTT

D gene: TRBD2
clone size: .
J gene: TRBJ2-1
V gene: TRBV6-5
CDR3 protein: CASSWTSRSSYNEQFF
CDR3 DNA: TGTGCCAGCAGTTGGACTAGCCGGAGCTCCTACAATGAGCAGTTCTTC

D gene: TRBD2
clone size: .
J gene: TRBJ2-3
V gene: TRBV29-1
CDR3 protein: CSVGSGSGTDTQYF
CDR3 DNA: TGCAGCGTTGGGAGCGGGAGTGGCACAGATACGCAGTATTTT